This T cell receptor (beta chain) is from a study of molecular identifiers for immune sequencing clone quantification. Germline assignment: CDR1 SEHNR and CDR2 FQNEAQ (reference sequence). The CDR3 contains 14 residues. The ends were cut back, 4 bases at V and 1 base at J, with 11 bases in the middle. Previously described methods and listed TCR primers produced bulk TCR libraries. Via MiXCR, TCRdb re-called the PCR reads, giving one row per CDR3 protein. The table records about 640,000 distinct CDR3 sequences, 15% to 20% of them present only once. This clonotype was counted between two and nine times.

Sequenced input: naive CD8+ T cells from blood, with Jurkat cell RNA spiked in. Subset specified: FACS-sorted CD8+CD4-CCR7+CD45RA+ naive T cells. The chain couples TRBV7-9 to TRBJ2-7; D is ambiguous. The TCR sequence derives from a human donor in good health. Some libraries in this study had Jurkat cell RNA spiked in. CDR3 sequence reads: CASSYSHTSYEQYF. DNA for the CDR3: TGTGCCAGCAGCTATAGCCACACTTCCTACGAGCAGTACTTC. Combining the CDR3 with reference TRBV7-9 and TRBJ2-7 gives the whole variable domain DTGVSQNPRHKITKRGQNVTFRCDPISEHNRLYWYRQTLGQGPEFLTYFQNEAQLEKSRLLSDRFSAERPKGSFSTLEIQRTEQGDSAMYLCASSYSHTSYEQYFGPGTRLTVT.